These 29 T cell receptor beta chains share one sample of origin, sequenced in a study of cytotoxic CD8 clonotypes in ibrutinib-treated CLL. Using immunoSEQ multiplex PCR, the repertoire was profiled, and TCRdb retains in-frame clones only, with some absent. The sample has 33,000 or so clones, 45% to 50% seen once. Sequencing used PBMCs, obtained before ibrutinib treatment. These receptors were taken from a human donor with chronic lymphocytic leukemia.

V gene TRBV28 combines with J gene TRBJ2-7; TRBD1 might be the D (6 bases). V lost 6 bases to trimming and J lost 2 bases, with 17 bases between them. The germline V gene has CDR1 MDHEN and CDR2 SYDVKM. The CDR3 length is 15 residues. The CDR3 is CASSPPGTIPYEQYF. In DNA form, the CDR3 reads TGTGCCAGCAGCCCCCCAGGGACAATACCCTACGAGCAGTACTTC.

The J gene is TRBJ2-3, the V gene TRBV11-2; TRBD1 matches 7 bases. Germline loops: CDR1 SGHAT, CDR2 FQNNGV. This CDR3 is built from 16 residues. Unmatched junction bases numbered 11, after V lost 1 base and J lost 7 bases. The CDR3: CASSLGVQGGLNTQYF. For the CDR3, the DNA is TGTGCCAGCAGCTTAGGGGTTCAAGGGGGCTTAAATACGCAGTATTTT.

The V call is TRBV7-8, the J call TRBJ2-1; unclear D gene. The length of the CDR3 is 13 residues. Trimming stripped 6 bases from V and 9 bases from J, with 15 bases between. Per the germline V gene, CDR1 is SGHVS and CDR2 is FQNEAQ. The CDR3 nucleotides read TGTGCCAGCAGTCCAAAAGTCGGCGGTGAGCAGTTCTTC. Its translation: CASSPKVGGEQFF.

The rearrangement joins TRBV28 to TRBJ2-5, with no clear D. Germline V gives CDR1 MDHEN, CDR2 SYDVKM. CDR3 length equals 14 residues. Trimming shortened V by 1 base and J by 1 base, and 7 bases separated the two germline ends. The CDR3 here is CASSLSGFQETQYF. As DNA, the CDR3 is TGTGCCAGCAGTTTATCTGGCTTCCAAGAGACCCAGTACTTC.

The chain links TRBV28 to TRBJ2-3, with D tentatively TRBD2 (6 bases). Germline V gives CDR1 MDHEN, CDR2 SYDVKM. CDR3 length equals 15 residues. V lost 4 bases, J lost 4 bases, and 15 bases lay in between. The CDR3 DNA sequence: TGTGCCAGCAGTTCCGCCGGGGGTGGAGCAGATACGCAGTATTTT. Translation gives CASSSAGGGADTQYF.

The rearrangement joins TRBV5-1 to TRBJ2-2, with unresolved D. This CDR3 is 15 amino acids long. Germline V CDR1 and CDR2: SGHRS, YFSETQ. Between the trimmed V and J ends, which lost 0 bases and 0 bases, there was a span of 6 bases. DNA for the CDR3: TGCGCCAGCAGCTTGGGCGGAACGAACACCGGGGAGCTGTTTTTT. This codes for CASSLGGTNTGELFF.

The CDR3 loop is CASSLDGARANSPLHF. The CDR3 nucleotides are TGCGCCAGCAGCTTGGATGGAGCCCGAGCTAATTCACCCCTCCACTTT. V usage is TRBV5-1 and J usage is TRBJ1-6, with no clear D. CDR3 length: 16 residues. The germline V gene has CDR1 SGHRS and CDR2 YFSETQ. V shed 0 bases and J shed 6 bases, with 13 bases lying between them.

The CDR3 loop reads CASSQDQVGETQYF. CDR3 DNA sequence: TGCGCCAGCAGCCAAGATCAAGTTGGCGAGACCCAGTACTTC. The chain has TRBV4-1 and TRBJ2-5; unclear D gene. Germline V lookup: CDR1 MGHRA, CDR2 YSYEKL. The CDR3 is made up of 14 amino acids. Trimming pared 0 bases from V and 5 bases from J, leaving 10 bases between.

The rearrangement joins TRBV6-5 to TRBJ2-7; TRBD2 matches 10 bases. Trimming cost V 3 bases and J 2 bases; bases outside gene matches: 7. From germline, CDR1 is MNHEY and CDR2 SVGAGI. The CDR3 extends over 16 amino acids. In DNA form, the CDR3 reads TGTGCCAGCAGTTATTCAGCGGGGGGGAGGGCCTACGAGCAGTACTTC. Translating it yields CASSYSAGGRAYEQYF.

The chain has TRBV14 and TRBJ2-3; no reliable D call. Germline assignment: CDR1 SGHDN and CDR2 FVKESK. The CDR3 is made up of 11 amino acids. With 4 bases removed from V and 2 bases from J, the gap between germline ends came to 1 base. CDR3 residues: CASSLTDTQYF. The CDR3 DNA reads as TGTGCCAGCAGCCTCACAGATACGCAGTATTTT.

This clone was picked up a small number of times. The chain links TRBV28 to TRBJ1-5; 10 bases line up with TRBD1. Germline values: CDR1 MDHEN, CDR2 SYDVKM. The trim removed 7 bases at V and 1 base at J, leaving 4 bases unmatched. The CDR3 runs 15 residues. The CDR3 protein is CASTDRGLSNQPQHF. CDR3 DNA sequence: TGTGCCAGCACTGACAGGGGGCTAAGCAATCAGCCCCAGCATTTT. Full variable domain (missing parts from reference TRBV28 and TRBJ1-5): DVKVTQSSRYLVKRTGEKVFLECVQDMDHENMFWYRQDPGLGLRLIYFSYDVKMKEKGDIPEGYSVSREKKERFSLILESASTNQTSMYLCASTDRGLSNQPQHFGDGTRLSIL.

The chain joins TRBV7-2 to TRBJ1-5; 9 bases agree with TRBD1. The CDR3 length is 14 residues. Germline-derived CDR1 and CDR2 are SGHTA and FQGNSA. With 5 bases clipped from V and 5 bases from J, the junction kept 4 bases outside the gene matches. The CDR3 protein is CASSADRGYQPQHF. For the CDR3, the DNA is TGTGCCAGCAGCGCGGACAGGGGTTATCAGCCCCAGCATTTT. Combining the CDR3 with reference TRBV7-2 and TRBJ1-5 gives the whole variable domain GAGVSQSPSNKVTEKGKDVELRCDPISGHTALYWYRQSLGQGLEFLIYFQGNSAPDKSGLPSDRFSAERTGGSVSTLTIQRTQQEDSAVYLCASSADRGYQPQHFGDGTRLSIL.

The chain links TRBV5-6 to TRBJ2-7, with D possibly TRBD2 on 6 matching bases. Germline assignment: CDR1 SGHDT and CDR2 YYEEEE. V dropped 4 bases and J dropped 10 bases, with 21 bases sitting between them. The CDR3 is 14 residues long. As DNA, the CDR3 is TGTGCCAGCAGCCCCGGGAGTGGGTCTAGCTATCAGTACTTC. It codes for CASSPGSGSSYQYF.

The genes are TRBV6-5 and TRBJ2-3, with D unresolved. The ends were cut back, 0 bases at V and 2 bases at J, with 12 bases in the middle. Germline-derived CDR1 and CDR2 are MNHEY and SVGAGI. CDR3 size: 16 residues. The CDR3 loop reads CASSYSQRRATDTQYF. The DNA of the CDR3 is TGTGCCAGCAGTTACTCGCAGCGCCGTGCCACAGATACGCAGTATTTT.

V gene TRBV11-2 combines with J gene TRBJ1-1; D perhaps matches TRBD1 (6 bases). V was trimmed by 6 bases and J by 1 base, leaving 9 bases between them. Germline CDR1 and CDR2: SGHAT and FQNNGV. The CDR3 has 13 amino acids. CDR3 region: CASRVTGNTEAFF. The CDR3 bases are TGTGCCAGCAGGGTGACAGGGAACACTGAAGCTTTCTTT.

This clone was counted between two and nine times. The CDR3 spells CASRTQGNNQPQHF. The CDR3 coding sequence is TGTGCCAGTAGGACACAGGGGAACAATCAGCCCCAGCATTTT. This chain uses TRBV19 with TRBJ1-5; TRBD1 matches 7 bases. The CDR3 loop spans 14 amino acids. CDR1 LNHDA and CDR2 SQIVND come from the germline V gene (reference sequence). V lost 6 bases, J lost 3 bases, and 5 bases stayed unmatched.

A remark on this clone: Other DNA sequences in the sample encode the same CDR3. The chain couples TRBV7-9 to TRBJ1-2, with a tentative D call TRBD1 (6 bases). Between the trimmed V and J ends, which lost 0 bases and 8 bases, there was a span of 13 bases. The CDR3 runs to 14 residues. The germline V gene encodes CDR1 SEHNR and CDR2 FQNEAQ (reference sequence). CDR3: CASSLASGGRGYTF. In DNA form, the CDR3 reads TGTGCCAGCAGCTTAGCCTCTGGGGGGCGGGGCTACACCTTC.

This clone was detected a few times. CDR3 in amino acids: CASGVSVWTGASSNQPQHF. Written as DNA, the CDR3 is TGTGCCAGCGGGGTATCAGTCTGGACAGGGGCGAGTAGCAATCAGCCCCAGCATTTT. V is TRBV5-8 and J is TRBJ1-5, with 9 nucleotides matching TRBD1. The CDR3 is made up of 19 amino acids. Germline values: CDR1 SGHTS, CDR2 YDEGEE. The ends lost 7 bases at V and 0 bases at J; junction bases unmatched: 17. Looking up the rest from reference TRBV5-8 and TRBJ1-5 gives the full variable domain: EAGVTQSPTHLIKTRGQQATLRCSPISGHTSVYWYQQALGLGLQFLLWYDEGEERNRGNFPPRFSGRQFPNYSSELNVNALELEDSALYLCASGVSVWTGASSNQPQHFGDGTRLSIL.

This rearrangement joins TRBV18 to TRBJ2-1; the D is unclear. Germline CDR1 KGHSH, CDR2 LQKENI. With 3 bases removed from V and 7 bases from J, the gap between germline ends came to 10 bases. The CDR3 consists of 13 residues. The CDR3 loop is CASSPSALNEQFF. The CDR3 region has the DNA TGTGCCAGCTCACCGTCGGCCCTGAATGAGCAGTTCTTC.

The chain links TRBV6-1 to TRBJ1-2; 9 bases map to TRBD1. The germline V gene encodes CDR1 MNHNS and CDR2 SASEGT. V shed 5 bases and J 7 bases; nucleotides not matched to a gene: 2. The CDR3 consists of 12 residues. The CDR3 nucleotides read TGTGCCAGCAGTTGGGACAGGGTTGGCTACACCTTC. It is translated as CASSWDRVGYTF.

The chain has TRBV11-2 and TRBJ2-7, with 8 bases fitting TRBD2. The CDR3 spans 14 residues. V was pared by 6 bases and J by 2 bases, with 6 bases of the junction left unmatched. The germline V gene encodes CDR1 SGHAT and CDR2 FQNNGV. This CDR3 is CASRATGGPYEQYF. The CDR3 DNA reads TGTGCCAGCAGAGCGACGGGGGGGCCCTACGAGCAGTACTTC.

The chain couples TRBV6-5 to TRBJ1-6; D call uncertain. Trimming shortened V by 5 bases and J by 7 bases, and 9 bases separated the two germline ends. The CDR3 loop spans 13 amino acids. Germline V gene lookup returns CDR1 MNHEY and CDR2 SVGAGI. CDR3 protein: CASSERENSPLHF. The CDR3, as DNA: TGTGCCAGCAGTGAACGGGAGAATTCACCCCTCCACTTT.

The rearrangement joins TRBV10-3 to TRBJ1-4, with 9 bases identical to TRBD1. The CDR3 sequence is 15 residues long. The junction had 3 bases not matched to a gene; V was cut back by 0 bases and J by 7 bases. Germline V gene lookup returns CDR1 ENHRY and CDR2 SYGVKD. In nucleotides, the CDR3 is TGTGCCATCAGTGAGTCAGGGACAGGGACTGAAAAACTGTTTTTT. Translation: CAISESGTGTEKLFF.

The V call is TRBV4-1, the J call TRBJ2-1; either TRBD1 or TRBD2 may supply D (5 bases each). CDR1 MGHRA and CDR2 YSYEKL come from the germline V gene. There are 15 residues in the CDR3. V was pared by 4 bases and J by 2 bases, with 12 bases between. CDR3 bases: TGCGCCAGCAGCCCGCCCTGGGGGACCTACAATGAGCAGTTCTTC. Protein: CASSPPWGTYNEQFF.

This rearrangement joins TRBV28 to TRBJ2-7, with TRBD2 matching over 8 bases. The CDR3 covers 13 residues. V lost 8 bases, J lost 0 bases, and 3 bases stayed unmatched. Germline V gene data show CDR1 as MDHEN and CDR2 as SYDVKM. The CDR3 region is CASLGLASYEQYF. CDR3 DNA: TGTGCCAGCCTCGGACTAGCCTCCTACGAGCAGTACTTC.

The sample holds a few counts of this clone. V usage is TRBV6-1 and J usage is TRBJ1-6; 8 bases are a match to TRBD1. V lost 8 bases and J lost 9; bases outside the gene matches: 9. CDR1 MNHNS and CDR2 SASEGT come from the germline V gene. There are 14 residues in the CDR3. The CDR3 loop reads CASYNRDRSSPLHF. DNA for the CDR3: TGTGCCAGCTACAACCGGGACAGGAGTTCACCCCTCCACTTT.

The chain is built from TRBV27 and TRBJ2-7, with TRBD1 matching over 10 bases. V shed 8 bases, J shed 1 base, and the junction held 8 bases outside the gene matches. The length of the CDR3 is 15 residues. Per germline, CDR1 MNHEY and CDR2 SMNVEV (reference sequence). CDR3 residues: CASGPGQGTSYEQYF. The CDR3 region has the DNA TGTGCCAGCGGACCGGGACAGGGGACTTCCTACGAGCAGTACTTC.

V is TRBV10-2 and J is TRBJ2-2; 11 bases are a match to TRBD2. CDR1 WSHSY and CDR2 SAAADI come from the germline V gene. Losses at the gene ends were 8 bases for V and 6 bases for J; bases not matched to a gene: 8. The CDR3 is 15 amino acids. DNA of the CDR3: TGCGCCAGCGCCATAGCGGGGGGGCGGGCCGGGGAGCTGTTTTTT. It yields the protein CASAIAGGRAGELFF.

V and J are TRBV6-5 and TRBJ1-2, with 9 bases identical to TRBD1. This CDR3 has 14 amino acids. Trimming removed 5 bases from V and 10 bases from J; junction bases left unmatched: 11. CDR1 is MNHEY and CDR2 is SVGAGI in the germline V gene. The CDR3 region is CASSTGGTGFFYTF. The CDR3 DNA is TGTGCCAGCAGTACAGGGGGGACAGGGTTTTTCTACACCTTC.